Following are 28 T cell receptor beta chains from one sample sequenced in a study of OX40 agonist ivuxolimab in advanced cancers. The method behind the library was the immunoSEQ multiplex PCR assay. TCRdb limited this immuneACCESS table to in-frame rearrangements with V and J called. A share of clones is missing; checked studies link under half to unresolved V genes, and the rest is unexplained. Within this sample are 65,000 to 85,000 clones, with more than 85% of them counted one time only. Clones ranked in the top ten supply roughly an eighth of the sample. Sequences were derived from CD4+ or CD8+ T cells sorted from blood, sampled in a trial of the OX40 agonist ivuxolimab. Receptor source: an adult with an advanced solid tumor such as melanoma, head and neck, liver or kidney cancer.

The J gene is TRBJ2-5, the V gene TRBV7-9; D is possibly TRBD1 (6 bases). Trimming took 5 bases from V and 1 from J, leaving 11 bases between them. CDR1 is SEHNR, CDR2 FQNEAQ, per germline (reference sequence). The CDR3 runs 14 residues. In DNA form, the CDR3 reads TGTGCCAGCAGCCCCCCGGACAGCCAAGAGACCCAGTACTTC. Protein sequence: CASSPPDSQETQYF.

The chain links TRBV7-6 to TRBJ1-6, with 9 bases matching TRBD1. CDR1 and CDR2 from the germline V gene are SGHVS and FNYEAQ. V trimming: 5 bases; J trimming: 9 bases; junction bases outside the gene matches: 8. This CDR3 has 15 amino acids. CDR3 sequence (DNA): TGTGCCAGCAGCCCGGGGACAGGGCTAAGTTCACCCCTCCACTTT. Its protein is CASSPGTGLSSPLHF.

The J gene is TRBJ2-1, the V gene TRBV15, with 16 nucleotides matching TRBD2. From germline, CDR1 is LNHNV and CDR2 YYDKDF (reference sequence). This CDR3 has 20 amino acids. With 3 bases clipped from V and 7 bases from J, the junction kept 15 bases outside the gene matches. The CDR3 nucleotides read TGTGCCACCAGCAGCGTCGGGGGACTAGCGGGAGGGCCCGGGAGAAATGAGCAGTTCTTC. This translates into CATSSVGGLAGGPGRNEQFF.

In this sample, this clone turned up once. This chain connects TRBV29-1 to TRBJ1-2; D gene unclear. Looked up from germline, CDR1 is SQVTM and CDR2 is ANQGSEA. The CDR3 covers 14 residues. V was clipped by 3 bases and J by 4 bases, with 15 bases between them. For the CDR3, the DNA is TGCAGCGTTGAGGTAATGGGAACTGGCTATGGCTACACCTTC. Amino acid sequence: CSVEVMGTGYGYTF.

The rearrangement uses TRBV28 and TRBJ2-5, with D maybe TRBD1 (6 bases). The V end was cut by 6 bases, the J end by 4 bases, with 18 bases between. This CDR3 is 15 amino acids long. The germline V gene has CDR1 MDHEN and CDR2 SYDVKM. The CDR3 here is CASRQGTLSSETQYF. CDR3 nucleotide sequence: TGTGCCAGCAGACAAGGGACATTATCATCAGAGACCCAGTACTTC.

V is TRBV5-4 and J is TRBJ2-6, with D unclear. The CDR3 spans 13 residues. The germline V and J ends were trimmed by 0 bases and 4 bases, with 2 bases remaining between them. From germline, CDR1 is SGHNT and CDR2 YYREEE (reference sequence). This chain's CDR3 is CASSLDGANVLTF. The DNA for the CDR3 is TGTGCCAGCAGCTTGGACGGGGCCAACGTCCTGACTTTC.

This clone was detected once. The J gene is TRBJ2-1, the V gene TRBV28; 15 nucleotides agree with TRBD2. There are 18 residues in the CDR3. Germline lookup yields CDR1 MDHEN and CDR2 SYDVKM. Trimming cost V 4 bases and J 9 bases; bases outside gene matches: 13. The CDR3 DNA is TGTGCCAGCAGTTCCCTCAGCGGACTAGCGGGAGGGCCGGGTGAGCAGTTCTTC. Its translation: CASSSLSGLAGGPGEQFF.

A note on this clone: In the same sample, other DNA sequences code for this CDR3. The CDR3 region is CASSYGPVTEAFF. The CDR3 DNA is TGTGCCAGCAGTTACGGGCCAGTCACTGAAGCTTTCTTT. The chain uses TRBV6-5 and TRBJ1-1; no definite D call. Germline CDR1 reads MNHEY; CDR2 reads SVGAGI. V shed 2 bases and J shed 4 bases, with 8 bases lying between them. This CDR3 is built from 13 residues.

The J gene is TRBJ1-4, the V gene TRBV4-3; 12 positions match TRBD1. Germline V lookup: CDR1 LGHNA, CDR2 YSLEER. J gave up 7 bases and V 6 bases, and 6 bases lay outside the gene matches. The CDR3 runs 15 residues. The CDR3 reads CASRPGTGGSEKLFF. CDR3 nucleotides: TGCGCCAGCAGACCCGGGACAGGGGGCTCTGAAAAACTGTTTTTT.

The chain combines TRBV30 with TRBJ2-7; D might be TRBD2 (5 bases). The CDR3 runs 12 residues. The germline V and J ends were trimmed by 1 base and 1 base, with 5 bases remaining between them. CDR1 is GTSNPN, CDR2 SVGIG, per germline (reference sequence). The CDR3 coding sequence is TGTGCCTGGAGTGCGGGGTCCTACGAGCAGTACTTC. Translation: CAWSAGSYEQYF. The full variable domain, rest sourced from reference TRBV30 and TRBJ2-7, is SQTIHQWPATLVQPVGSPLSLECTVEGTSNPNLYWYRQAAGRGLQLLFYSVGIGQISSEVPQNLSASRPQDRQFILSSKKLLLSDSGFYLCAWSAGSYEQYFGPGTRLTVT.

The J gene is TRBJ1-6, the V gene TRBV10-1; D is possibly TRBD1 (5 bases). V lost 3 bases to trimming and J lost 9 bases, with 6 bases between them. The CDR3 totals 12 residues. Germline CDR1 and CDR2: WNHNN and SYGVQD (reference sequence). DNA of the CDR3: TGCGCCAGCAGTGACCAGGGTTCACCCCTCCACTTT. It encodes CASSDQGSPLHF.

This clone came up a few times. This chain links TRBV11-2 with TRBJ1-1; tentatively, D is TRBD1 (5 bases). The germline V gene encodes CDR1 SGHAT and CDR2 FQNNGV. The CDR3 covers 14 residues. Trimming took 0 bases from V and 3 from J, leaving 8 bases between them. CDR3: CASSLDRGDTEAFF. The CDR3 DNA reads TGTGCCAGCAGCTTAGATCGGGGGGACACTGAAGCTTTCTTT.

This clone was seen only a few times. The V call is TRBV10-2, the J call TRBJ1-4, with unresolved D. Per germline, CDR1 WSHSY and CDR2 SAAADI. This CDR3 has 12 residues. The ends were cut back, 2 bases at V and 6 bases at J, with 4 bases in the middle. The CDR3 protein is CASSETYEKLFF. CDR3 coding DNA: TGCGCCAGCAGTGAGACGTATGAAAAACTGTTTTTT.

This clone was counted a single time. J is TRBJ2-3 and V is TRBV29-1, with 13 bases identical to TRBD2. CDR3 length: 14 residues. Germline CDR1 reads SQVTM; CDR2 reads ANQGSEA. After removal of 5 bases from V and 7 bases from J, the junction contained 6 bases not matched to a gene. CDR3 sequence (DNA): TGCAGCGTTCTAGGGACTAGCGGGGACAATACGCAGTATTTT. This encodes CSVLGTSGDNTQYF.

As DNA, the CDR3 is TGCAGCGTTGTGACTAGCGGGGGAGATTTAGAGACCCAGTACTTC. This gives the protein CSVVTSGGDLETQYF. The chain couples TRBV29-1 to TRBJ2-5, with 12 bases identical to TRBD2. V shed 4 bases and J 4 bases; nucleotides not matched to a gene: 7. The CDR3 contains 15 residues. Germline V gene data show CDR1 as SQVTM and CDR2 as ANQGSEA.

V and J are TRBV5-4 and TRBJ2-6; either TRBD1 or TRBD2 may supply D (5 bases each). V gave up 4 bases and J gave up 1 base, with 9 bases separating them. Germline V gene lookup returns CDR1 SGHNT and CDR2 YYREEE (reference sequence). CDR3 length: 15 amino acids. The CDR3 is CASSGTESGANVLTF. CDR3 coding DNA: TGTGCCAGCAGCGGGACGGAGTCTGGGGCCAACGTCCTGACTTTC.

The CDR3 region is CASTGTSSNEQFF. CDR3 sequence (DNA): TGTGCCAGCACCGGGACTAGCAGCAATGAGCAGTTCTTC. The chain carries TRBV7-9 and TRBJ2-1; 9 nucleotides align to TRBD2. V was pared by 7 bases and J by 6 bases, with 4 bases of the junction left unmatched. CDR3 length: 13 amino acids. Per the germline V gene, CDR1 is SEHNR and CDR2 is FQNEAQ (reference sequence).

The count of this clone is one. The rearrangement links TRBV9 to TRBJ2-5; D is possibly TRBD1 or TRBD2 (6 bases each). The CDR3 runs 16 residues. Germline V gives CDR1 SGDLS, CDR2 YYNGEE. V was cut by 4 bases and J by 4 bases, with 20 bases left in between. DNA of the CDR3: TGTGCCAGCAGCTCCCCCCGGGTCGGGGGCGGAGAGACCCAGTACTTC. It translates to CASSSPRVGGGETQYF.

The chain employs TRBV27 and TRBJ2-7; D gene uncertain. CDR1 and CDR2 (germline): MNHEY, SMNVEV (reference sequence). The CDR3 contains 13 residues. V was pared by 4 bases and J by 6 bases, with 13 bases between. The CDR3 loop is CASSSYLVPEQYF. In DNA, the CDR3 is TGTGCCAGCAGTTCCTACCTGGTTCCCGAGCAGTACTTC.

In its sample, this clone was seen once. The rearrangement links TRBV27 to TRBJ2-3; 9 bases match TRBD2. Germline trimming cut 3 bases from V and 8 bases from J; bases unmatched to any gene: 6. Germline V CDR1 and CDR2: MNHEY, SMNVEV (reference sequence). This CDR3 is built from 14 residues. This CDR3 is CASSFAGGASTQYF. In DNA form, the CDR3 reads TGTGCCAGCAGTTTCGCGGGGGGGGCCTCTACGCAGTATTTT.

V usage is TRBV10-3 and J usage is TRBJ2-7, with 7 bases identical to TRBD2. The CDR3 contains 14 residues. Germline V gene lookup returns CDR1 ENHRY and CDR2 SYGVKD. V shed 0 bases and J 5 bases; nucleotides not matched to a gene: 4. CDR3 region: CAISESSAGDEQYF. Written as DNA, the CDR3 is TGTGCCATCAGTGAGTCTAGTGCGGGGGACGAGCAGTACTTC.

V usage is TRBV7-9 and J usage is TRBJ2-7, with 8 bases identical to TRBD2. V shed 4 bases, J shed 5 bases, and the junction held 13 bases outside the gene matches. Germline V gene sequence: CDR1 SEHNR, CDR2 FQNEAQ (reference sequence). This CDR3 spans 16 amino acids. CDR3 sequence reads: CASSSVGSGSVHEQYF. The CDR3 nucleotides are TGTGCCAGCAGCTCAGTCGGGAGCGGGAGTGTGCACGAGCAGTACTTC.

The rearrangement uses TRBV11-2 and TRBJ2-7; either TRBD1 or TRBD2 may supply D (6 bases each). This CDR3 contains 15 residues. The V and J ends lost 1 base and 3 bases respectively, with 13 bases between them. Germline lookup yields CDR1 SGHAT and CDR2 FQNNGV. This CDR3 is CASSLGPGAVYEQYF. CDR3 DNA: TGTGCCAGCAGCTTAGGGCCGGGGGCTGTCTACGAGCAGTACTTC.

This chain connects TRBV6-1 to TRBJ2-7; tentative D call: TRBD2 (5 bases). Between the trimmed V and J ends, which lost 7 bases and 3 bases, there was a span of 10 bases. CDR1 MNHNS and CDR2 SASEGT come from the germline V gene. The CDR3 is 12 amino acids. In nucleotides, the CDR3 is TGTGCCAGCACCGGGGTGGGCTACGAGCAGTACTTC. Encoded protein: CASTGVGYEQYF.

The rearrangement joins TRBV6-5 to TRBJ2-5; TRBD1 might be the D (5 bases). V lost 3 bases and J 4 bases, leaving 12 bases between the germline ends. The CDR3 has 14 residues. CDR1 is MNHEY, CDR2 SVGAGI, per germline. For the CDR3, the DNA is TGTGCCAGCAGTTATTGGGGAAGGGGAGAGACCCAGTACTTC. Translating it yields CASSYWGRGETQYF.

This clone was found once. CDR3 residues: CASSTQDRGWNEQFF. In DNA, the CDR3 is TGTGCCAGCAGCACTCAAGACAGGGGTTGGAATGAGCAGTTCTTC. V gene TRBV7-8 combines with J gene TRBJ2-1, with 8 bases lining up with TRBD1. This CDR3 spans 15 amino acids. Per the germline V gene, CDR1 is SGHVS and CDR2 is FQNEAQ. The J segment lost 7 bases and the V segment lost 5 bases, leaving 10 bases of the junction unmatched. The complete variable domain, with remaining parts taken from reference TRBV7-8 and TRBJ2-1, reads GAGVSQSPRYKVAKRGQDVALRCDPISGHVSLFWYQQALGQGPEFLTYFQNEAQLDKSGLPSDRFFAERPEGSVSTLKIQRTQQEDSAVYLCASSTQDRGWNEQFFGPGTRLTVL.

Written as DNA, the CDR3 is TGTGCCAGCAGCTTAGGTCCGGGGGCGGAGTTCAACACTGAAGCTTTCTTT. Translation: CASSLGPGAEFNTEAFF. The chain links TRBV7-6 to TRBJ1-1; TRBD1 might be the D (6 bases). Trimming pared 1 base from V and 2 bases from J, leaving 17 bases between. Germline V lookup: CDR1 SGHVS, CDR2 FNYEAQ. This CDR3 region has 17 residues.

The V gene is TRBV7-9, the J gene TRBJ1-4; tentative D call: TRBD1 (5 bases). This CDR3 contains 15 residues. V lost 4 bases and J 4 bases, leaving 13 bases between the germline ends. Germline lookup yields CDR1 SEHNR and CDR2 FQNEAQ (reference sequence). Here the CDR3 reads CASSSQGENNEKLFF. The CDR3 DNA reads TGTGCCAGCAGCTCCCAGGGAGAAAATAATGAAAAACTGTTTTTT.